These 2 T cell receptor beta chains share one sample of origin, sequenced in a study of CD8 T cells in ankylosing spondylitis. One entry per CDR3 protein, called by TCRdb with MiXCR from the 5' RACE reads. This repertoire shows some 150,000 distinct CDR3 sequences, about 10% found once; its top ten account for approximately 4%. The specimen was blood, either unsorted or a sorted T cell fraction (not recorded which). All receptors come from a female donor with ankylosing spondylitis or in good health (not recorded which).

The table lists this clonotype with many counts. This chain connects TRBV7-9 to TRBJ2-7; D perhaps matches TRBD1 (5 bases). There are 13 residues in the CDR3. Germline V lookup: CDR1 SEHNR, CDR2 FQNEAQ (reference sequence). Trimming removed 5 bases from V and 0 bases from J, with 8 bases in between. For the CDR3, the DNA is TGTGCCAGCAGCGAAGACAGCTCCTACGAGCAGTACTTC. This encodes CASSEDSSYEQYF.

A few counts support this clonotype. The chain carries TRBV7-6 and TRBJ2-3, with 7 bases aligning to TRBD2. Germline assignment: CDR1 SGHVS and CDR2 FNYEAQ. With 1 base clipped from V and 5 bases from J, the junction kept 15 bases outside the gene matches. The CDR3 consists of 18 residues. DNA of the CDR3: TGTGCCAGCAGCTTAGAAATGGTGGTGGGAGGGCCTAGAGATACGCAGTATTTT. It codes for CASSLEMVVGGPRDTQYF.